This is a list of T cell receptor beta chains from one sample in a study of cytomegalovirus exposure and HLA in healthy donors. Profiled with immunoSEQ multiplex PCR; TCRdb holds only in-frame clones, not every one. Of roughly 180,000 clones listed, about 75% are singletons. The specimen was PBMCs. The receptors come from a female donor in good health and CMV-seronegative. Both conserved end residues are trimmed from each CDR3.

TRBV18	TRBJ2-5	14	ASSPLGLAGLETQY
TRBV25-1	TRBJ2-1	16	ASSESLGTGPGQGEQF
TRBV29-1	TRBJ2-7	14	SVGELSLSRSYEQY
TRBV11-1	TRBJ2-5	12	ASRPRTGSETQY
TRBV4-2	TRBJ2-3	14	ASSQSRGWSTDTQY
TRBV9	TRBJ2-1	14	ASSPRGGQGSNEQF
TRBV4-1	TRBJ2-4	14	ASSQDRDRSKNIQY
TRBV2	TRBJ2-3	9	ASRGTDTQY
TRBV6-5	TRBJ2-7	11	ASSFEGRYEQY
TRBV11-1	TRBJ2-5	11	ASSLDYLETQY
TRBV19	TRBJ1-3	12	ASSPTDNGNTIY
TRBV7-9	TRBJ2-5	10	ASSLGTRLPY
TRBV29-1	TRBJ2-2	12	SVDKSGMTGELF
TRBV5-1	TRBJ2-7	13	ASSLGQTGRSEQY
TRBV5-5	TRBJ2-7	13	ASSLGRSHAYEQY
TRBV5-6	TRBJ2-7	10	ASSRQGAEQY
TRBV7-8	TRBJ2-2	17	ASSLPRGLAGGFGGELF
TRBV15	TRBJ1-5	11	ATSRAGAQPQH
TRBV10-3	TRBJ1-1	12	AIRGQGGDTEAF
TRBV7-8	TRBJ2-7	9	ASSSTYEQY
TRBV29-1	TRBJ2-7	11	SVRVPGRYEQY
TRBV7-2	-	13	ASSLAPLAVYEQY
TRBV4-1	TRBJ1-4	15	ASSRIGTGGENEKLF
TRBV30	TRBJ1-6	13	AWTGGVSSNSPLH
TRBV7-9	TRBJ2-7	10	ASSLAQYEQY
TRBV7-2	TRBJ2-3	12	ASKTGLVANTQY
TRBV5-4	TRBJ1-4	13	ASSLQGTLREKLF
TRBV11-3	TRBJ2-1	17	ASSRRTSGGAGSYNEQF
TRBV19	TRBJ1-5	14	ASSPGTGGINQPQH
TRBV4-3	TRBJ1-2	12	ASSQDRGRYGYT
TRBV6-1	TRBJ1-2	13	ASSGQRDRGHGYT
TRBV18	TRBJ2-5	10	ASSPREETQY
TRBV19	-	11	ASSPRGTGEQY
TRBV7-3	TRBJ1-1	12	ASSPSFSNTEAF
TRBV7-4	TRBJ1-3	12	ASSPHRGRNTIY
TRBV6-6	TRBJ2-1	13	ASSTGTSGSYEQF
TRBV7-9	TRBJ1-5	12	ASSAGGGRQPQH
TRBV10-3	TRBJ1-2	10	AISDRGQGYT
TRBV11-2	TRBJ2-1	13	ASSLGRGSYNEQF
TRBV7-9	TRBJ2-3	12	ASSLAQSVDTQY
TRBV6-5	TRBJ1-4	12	ASSYSRPNEKLF
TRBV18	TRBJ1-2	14	ASSPEVKGPIGGYT
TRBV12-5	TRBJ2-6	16	ASGLSRDRASGANVLT
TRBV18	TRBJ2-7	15	ASSPNGQLAGAGEQY
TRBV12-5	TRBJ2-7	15	ASGLGPGLAPPYEQY
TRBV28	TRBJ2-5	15	ASRPRQGAPWWETQY
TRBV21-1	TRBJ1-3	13	ASSRQGREGNTIY
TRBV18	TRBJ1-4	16	ASSPLSRTASTNEKLF
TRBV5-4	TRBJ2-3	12	ASSSSVSTDTQY
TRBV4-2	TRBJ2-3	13	ASSHDRGYTDTQY
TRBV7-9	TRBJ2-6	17	ASSRPDRRTFSGANVLT
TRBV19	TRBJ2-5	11	ASSDLPQETQY
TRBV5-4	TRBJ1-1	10	ASTTGDGEAF